The 31 T cell receptor beta chains listed next were all sequenced from one sample in a study of T cell responses to AZD1222 COVID-19 vaccine. Assay: immunoSEQ multiplex PCR; the TCRdb copy retains only in-frame clones and omits some. The sample consists of around 95,000 clones, 85% to 95% of them appearing once. The source was peripheral blood, collected on day 0 of AZD1222 vaccination. The source of these receptors is an adult in good health.

The J gene is TRBJ2-7, the V gene TRBV6-2 or TRBV6-3, with TRBD2 matching over 14 bases. Germline CDR1 MNHEY, CDR2 SVGEGT. The CDR3 consists of 18 residues. Trimming took 5 bases from V and 7 from J; bases not matched to a gene: 16. The CDR3 coding sequence is TGTGCCAGCAGTCACGGGACTAGCGGGAGTTCGCGTCGAAGGGAGCAGTACTTC. It is translated as CASSHGTSGSSRRREQYF.

This rearrangement joins TRBV11-2 to TRBJ2-7; D possibly uses TRBD1 or TRBD2 (5 bases each). V was cut by 0 bases and J by 5 bases, with 8 bases left in between. CDR1 is SGHAT and CDR2 is FQNNGV in the germline V gene. There are 13 residues in the CDR3. CDR3 in DNA: TGTGCCAGCAGCTTAGAGCTGGGGGACGAGCAGTACTTC. It yields the protein CASSLELGDEQYF.

The gene calls are TRBV3-1 (or the pseudogene TRBV3-2) and TRBJ2-1; maybe TRBD2 (5 bases). From germline, CDR1 is LGHDT and CDR2 YNNKEL (reference sequence). The V end lost 1 base, the J end lost 1 base, and 11 bases lay between the germline ends. The CDR3 covers 16 residues. CDR3 sequence reads: CASSQVVERSYNEQFF. Written as DNA, the CDR3 is TGTGCCAGCAGCCAAGTAGTGGAGCGGTCCTACAATGAGCAGTTCTTC.

The CDR3 loop is CASKRGSYNEQFF. In nucleotides, the CDR3 is TGTGCCAGTAAGAGGGGCTCCTACAATGAGCAGTTCTTC. The chain is built from TRBV19 and TRBJ2-1, with D possibly being TRBD1 or TRBD2 (5 bases each). With 7 bases removed from V and 0 bases from J, the gap between germline ends came to 7 bases. The V gene's germline CDR1 is LNHDA and CDR2 SQIVND (reference sequence). The CDR3 extends over 13 amino acids.

The J gene is TRBJ2-3, the V gene TRBV30, with TRBD2 matching over 9 bases. Losses at the gene ends were 5 bases for V and 2 bases for J; bases not matched to a gene: 8. This CDR3 is 15 amino acids long. Germline V gene lookup returns CDR1 GTSNPN and CDR2 SVGIG (reference sequence). In DNA, the CDR3 is TGTGCCTGGGATTCGACTAGCGGTATCACAGATACGCAGTATTTT. This encodes CAWDSTSGITDTQYF. Full variable domain (remainder filled in from reference TRBV30 and TRBJ2-3): SQTIHQWPATLVQPVGSPLSLECTVEGTSNPNLYWYRQAAGRGLQLLFYSVGIGQISSEVPQNLSASRPQDRQFILSSKKLLLSDSGFYLCAWDSTSGITDTQYFGPGTRLTVL.

The CDR3 spells CASRERDHNEQFF. CDR3 nucleotides: TGTGCCAGCAGGGAACGGGACCACAATGAGCAGTTCTTC. The genes are TRBV3-1 (or the pseudogene TRBV3-2) and TRBJ2-1; the D gene could be TRBD1 or TRBD2 (5 bases each). The CDR3 runs to 13 residues. Deletions cut 6 bases from V and 5 bases from J, with 11 bases between. CDR1 and CDR2 from the germline V gene are LGHDT and YNNKEL (reference sequence).

V is TRBV5-1 and J is TRBJ2-1, with 15 bases matching TRBD2. This CDR3 spans 17 amino acids. V was clipped by 4 bases and J by 2 bases; unmatched bases: 4. CDR1 and CDR2 from the germline V gene are SGHRS and YFSETQ. DNA of the CDR3: TGCGCCAGCAGCCCCGGACTAGCGGGAGGGCCCTACAATGAGCAGTTCTTC. The encoded protein is CASSPGLAGGPYNEQFF. Variable domain in full (rest from reference TRBV5-1 and TRBJ2-1): KAGVTQTPRYLIKTRGQQVTLSCSPISGHRSVSWYQQTPGQGLQFLFEYFSETQRNKGNFPGRFSGRQFSNSRSEMNVSTLELGDSALYLCASSPGLAGGPYNEQFFGPGTRLTVL.

Only one count was recorded for this clone. The chain uses TRBV6-5 and TRBJ1-3; the D gene is possibly TRBD1 (5 bases). V lost 6 bases, J lost 2 bases, and 14 bases lay in between. This CDR3 is 15 amino acids long. Germline CDR1 is MNHEY and CDR2 is SVGAGI. CDR3 sequence reads: CASRSGQLAGNTIYF. The CDR3 bases are TGTGCCAGCAGATCGGGGCAATTAGCTGGAAACACCATATATTTT.

The chain carries TRBV10-1 and TRBJ2-1; D remains ambiguous. The germline CDR1 and CDR2 sequences are WNHNN and SYGVQD (reference sequence). Trimming removed 3 bases at V and 0 bases at J, with 12 bases between. This CDR3 contains 16 residues. CDR3 sequence reads: CASSEVRRVSYNEQFF. The CDR3 region has the DNA TGCGCCAGCAGTGAAGTTCGTAGAGTCTCCTACAATGAGCAGTTCTTC.

In this sample, this clone turned up a few times. The V and J genes are TRBV15 and TRBJ1-5; D ambiguous. Trimming stripped 0 bases from V and 7 bases from J, with 13 bases between. The CDR3 spans 15 residues. The V gene's germline CDR1 is LNHNV and CDR2 YYDKDF (reference sequence). In DNA form, the CDR3 reads TGTGCCACCAGCAGAGATCGAGAAGGCCACCAGCCCCAGCATTTT. Translation: CATSRDREGHQPQHF.

The chain couples TRBV4-2 to TRBJ1-1; 7 nucleotides match TRBD1. Per germline, CDR1 LGHNA and CDR2 YNFKEQ. This CDR3 contains 18 residues. With V trimmed by 1 base and J by 0 bases, 11 bases remained unmatched. In DNA form, the CDR3 reads TGTGCCAGCAGCCAAGTATCGGGTTGGACAGGCGTGAACACTGAAGCTTTCTTT. Its protein product is CASSQVSGWTGVNTEAFF.

Only a few counts were recorded for this clone. V is TRBV6-6 and J is TRBJ2-7; 8 bases fit TRBD1. The germline CDR1 and CDR2 sequences are MNHNY and SVGAGI (reference sequence). This CDR3 is 13 amino acids long. V lost 7 bases to trimming and J lost 3 bases; unmatched junction nucleotides: 5. CDR3 DNA sequence: TGTGCCAGCACGGGACAGGAGAACTACGAGCAGTACTTC. Its translation: CASTGQENYEQYF.

The CDR3 region is CAITTGLGQYNEQFF. CDR3 bases: TGTGCCATCACGACAGGACTAGGACAATACAATGAGCAGTTCTTC. This rearrangement joins TRBV10-3 to TRBJ2-1, with D perhaps TRBD2 (7 bases). CDR1 is ENHRY and CDR2 is SYGVKD in the germline V gene. V lost 7 bases and J lost 4, with 17 bases in between. The CDR3 extends over 15 amino acids.

V is TRBV6-5 and J is TRBJ2-3, with 7 bases that match TRBD1. From germline, CDR1 is MNHEY and CDR2 SVGAGI. This CDR3 is built from 11 residues. V lost 9 bases, J lost 5 bases, and 2 bases stayed unmatched. CDR3 DNA: TGTGCCAGAGGGGGCGAAGATACGCAGTATTTT. Its protein is CARGGEDTQYF.

The chain joins TRBV5-4 to TRBJ1-2; D gene ambiguous. V was pared by 0 bases and J by 11 bases, with 8 bases between. The CDR3 spans 11 residues. Germline CDR1 and CDR2: SGHNT and YYREEE (reference sequence). CDR3 DNA: TGTGCCAGCAGCTTGGCAGAGAGGTACACCTTC. As protein: CASSLAERYTF.

V and J are TRBV4-1 and TRBJ1-5; D gene unclear. V was clipped by 10 bases and J by 0 bases, with 16 bases between them. The germline V gene has CDR1 MGHRA and CDR2 YSYEKL. This CDR3 is built from 15 residues. The CDR3 reads CATSETSYSNQPQHF. CDR3 DNA sequence: TGCGCCACCTCCGAGACATCCTATAGCAATCAGCCCCAGCATTTT.

The chain couples TRBV6-5 to TRBJ2-1; tentatively, D is TRBD1 or TRBD2 (5 bases each). CDR3 length: 14 residues. The V gene lost 6 bases and the J gene lost 6 bases, with 15 bases spanning the gap. Germline V gene sequence: CDR1 MNHEY, CDR2 SVGAGI. The CDR3 DNA is TGTGCCAGCAGAACCCGGGACCCTTCCAATGAGCAGTTCTTC. As protein: CASRTRDPSNEQFF.

This chain joins TRBV11-2 and TRBJ2-7; D possibly corresponds to TRBD1 (5 bases). Germline lookup yields CDR1 SGHAT and CDR2 FQNNGV. Trimming removed 7 bases at V and 3 bases at J, with 13 bases between. This CDR3 has 13 residues. This chain's CDR3 is CASKGPGHYEQYF. CDR3 bases: TGTGCCAGCAAAGGACCAGGGCACTACGAGCAGTACTTC.

This chain uses TRBV15 with TRBJ2-7, with D tentatively TRBD1 or TRBD2 (5 bases each). Per germline, CDR1 LNHNV and CDR2 YYDKDF (reference sequence). The CDR3 contains 15 residues. With 0 bases removed from V and 5 bases from J, the gap between germline ends came to 14 bases. The CDR3 DNA reads as TGTGCCACCAGCAGAGAGAAGGGACCCAGGGACGAGCAGTACTTC. Its translation is CATSREKGPRDEQYF. The full variable domain, in which reference TRBV15 and TRBJ2-7 provide the parts outside the CDR3, is DAMVIQNPRYQVTQFGKPVTLSCSQTLNHNVMYWYQQKSSQAPKLLFHYYDKDFNNEADTPDNFQSRRPNTSFCFLDIRSPGLGDTAMYLCATSREKGPRDEQYFGPGTRLTVT.

V usage is TRBV6-5 and J usage is TRBJ2-1, with 10 bases identical to TRBD2. With V trimmed by 7 bases and J by 7 bases, 10 bases remained unmatched. The length of the CDR3 is 15 residues. Germline loops: CDR1 MNHEY, CDR2 SVGAGI. The CDR3 bases are TGTGCCAGCACTACGTCAGCGGGAGGGCCGAATGAGCAGTTCTTC. It translates to CASTTSAGGPNEQFF.

This rearrangement joins TRBV19 to TRBJ1-4; D is undetermined. This CDR3 has 13 amino acids. Trimming pared 11 bases from V and 8 bases from J, leaving 18 bases between. The V gene's germline CDR1 is LNHDA and CDR2 SQIVND (reference sequence). The CDR3 here is CASRELPSEKLFF. The CDR3 DNA is TGTGCCTCCCGGGAGCTCCCATCGGAAAAACTGTTTTTT.

V is TRBV6-5 and J is TRBJ2-7; 8 nucleotides match TRBD1. V dropped 8 bases and J dropped 7; count of bases not matched to a gene: 7. Germline values: CDR1 MNHEY, CDR2 SVGAGI. CDR3 length equals 12 residues. CDR3 bases: TGTGCCAGCCACGAACAGGGGGAGGAGCAGTACTTC. Translation: CASHEQGEEQYF.

The V and J genes are TRBV6-4 and TRBJ1-6, with D possibly being TRBD1 (5 bases). V lost 2 bases to trimming and J lost 8 bases, with 10 bases between them. This CDR3 has 14 amino acids. Germline V lookup: CDR1 MRHNA, CDR2 SNTAGT. The CDR3 loop reads CASSDGGEDSPLHF. DNA of the CDR3: TGTGCCAGCAGTGACGGGGGAGAAGATTCACCCCTCCACTTT.

The chain couples TRBV28 to TRBJ1-3; 8 bases are a match to TRBD1. This CDR3 comprises 15 residues. Germline trimming cut 4 bases from V and 0 bases from J; bases unmatched to any gene: 2. Germline CDR1 MDHEN, CDR2 SYDVKM. As DNA, the CDR3 is TGTGCCAGCAGTTCGGGACAGGTCTCTGGAAACACCATATATTTT. Protein: CASSSGQVSGNTIYF.

This clone was detected only a few times. V usage is TRBV20-1 and J usage is TRBJ1-1; D is unresolved. Per germline, CDR1 DFQATT and CDR2 SNEGSKA (reference sequence). The length of the CDR3 is 11 residues. The CDR3 spells CSSRVNTEAFF. The CDR3 region has the DNA TGCAGCTCGAGGGTTAACACTGAAGCTTTCTTT.

This chain uses TRBV2 with TRBJ2-3, with TRBD1 matching over 8 bases. Trimming at V came to 5 bases and at J to 5 bases, leaving 6 bases not matched to a gene. Germline CDR1 reads SNHLY; CDR2 reads FYNNEI. The CDR3 has 14 residues. The CDR3 sequence is CASSSGGAGDTQYF. The CDR3 region has the DNA TGTGCCAGCAGTTCAGGGGGCGCGGGAGATACGCAGTATTTT.

The chain carries TRBV7-9 and TRBJ1-5, with 7 nucleotides matching TRBD1. This CDR3 spans 15 amino acids. V shed 6 bases and J 5 bases; nucleotides not matched to a gene: 10. From germline, CDR1 is SEHNR and CDR2 FQNEAQ (reference sequence). CDR3 in DNA: TGTGCCAGCAGTCACAATACAGGGGCGCATCAGCCCCAGCATTTT. Amino acids: CASSHNTGAHQPQHF. The whole variable domain, filled in from reference TRBV7-9 and TRBJ1-5, reads DTGVSQNPRHKITKRGQNVTFRCDPISEHNRLYWYRQTLGQGPEFLTYFQNEAQLEKSRLLSDRFSAERPKGSFSTLEIQRTEQGDSAMYLCASSHNTGAHQPQHFGDGTRLSIL.

The V gene is TRBV29-1, the J gene TRBJ1-2, with D unresolved. This CDR3 comprises 12 residues. Germline V gene lookup returns CDR1 SQVTM and CDR2 ANQGSEA. The germline V and J ends were trimmed by 5 bases and 1 base, with 8 bases remaining between them. In nucleotides, the CDR3 is TGCAGCGTTCGACCTAATAACTATGGCTACACCTTC. Its protein product is CSVRPNNYGYTF.

The chain carries TRBV7-6 and TRBJ2-3, with a tentative D call TRBD2 (6 bases). Germline V gives CDR1 SGHVS, CDR2 FNYEAQ. Trimming cost V 8 bases and J 2 bases, with 23 bases left between them. CDR3 length: 17 residues. DNA of the CDR3: TGTGCCAGCCACTCCGGAGGGTGGCGGGACGCCACAGATACGCAGTATTTT. Its translation: CASHSGGWRDATDTQYF.

The genes are TRBV2 and TRBJ2-2; 11 positions agree with TRBD2. The CDR3 length is 16 residues. J gave up 3 bases and V 8 bases, and 8 bases lay outside the gene matches. Germline V gene lookup returns CDR1 SNHLY and CDR2 FYNNEI. For the CDR3, the DNA is TGTGCCAGCGCCCCGACTAGCGGGACTCACACCGGGGAGCTGTTTTTT. It translates to CASAPTSGTHTGELFF.

CDR3 sequence reads: CAGRPGQATDTQYF. For the CDR3, the DNA is TGTGCCGGCCGGCCGGGACAGGCCACAGATACGCAGTATTTT. The chain couples TRBV2 to TRBJ2-3; 8 nucleotides match TRBD1. The CDR3 runs to 14 residues. The trim removed 11 bases at V and 2 bases at J, leaving 9 bases unmatched. CDR1 is SNHLY, CDR2 FYNNEI, per germline.